The next 15 T cell receptor beta chains were all read from a single sample in a study of blood T cell repertoires in COVID-19. Sequencing was performed with immunoSEQ multiplex PCR; in TCRdb, only in-frame clones are kept and a portion is missing. The sample has about 50,000 clones; roughly 84% are singletons. Specimen: peripheral blood. The source is a human donor with active COVID-19. The donor label of this sample is uncertain.

This sequence joins TRBV18 and TRBJ1-1; TRBD1 matches at 7 bases. V trimming: 5 bases; J trimming: 2 bases; junction bases outside the gene matches: 5. This CDR3 contains 14 residues. Germline loops: CDR1 KGHSH, CDR2 LQKENI. The CDR3 DNA reads as TGTGCCAGCTCATGGAACAGGGGAAACACTGAAGCTTTCTTT. Translation: CASSWNRGNTEAFF.

V and J are TRBV9 and TRBJ1-2, with 9 bases that match TRBD1. CDR3 length equals 13 residues. Germline CDR1 SGDLS, CDR2 YYNGEE. J gave up 11 bases and V 0 bases, and 5 bases lay outside the gene matches. CDR3 DNA: TGTGCCAGCAGCGTAGATCTACAGGGGGCTTACACCTTC. This gives the protein CASSVDLQGAYTF.

The chain combines TRBV18 with TRBJ2-3; D unclear. The CDR3 is 13 amino acids. Germline V gene sequence: CDR1 KGHSH, CDR2 LQKENI. The V gene lost 3 bases and the J gene lost 0 bases, with 4 bases spanning the gap. The CDR3 here is CASSPSSTDTQYF. CDR3 nucleotides: TGTGCCAGCTCACCCTCCAGCACAGATACGCAGTATTTT.

This chain links TRBV2 with TRBJ1-6, with 7 bases lining up with TRBD1. The CDR3 is made up of 13 amino acids. Unmatched junction bases numbered 4, after V lost 7 bases and J lost 7 bases. Germline V CDR1 and CDR2: SNHLY, FYNNEI. The DNA of the CDR3 is TGTGCCAGCAAGGTAGGGGGCAATTCACCCCTCCACTTT. Translation gives CASKVGGNSPLHF.

This clone was detected a few times. The chain has TRBV5-8 and TRBJ1-6; 10 nucleotides match TRBD1. This CDR3 has 17 amino acids. V lost 4 bases to trimming and J lost 8 bases; unmatched junction nucleotides: 12. From germline, CDR1 is SGHTS and CDR2 YDEGEE. CDR3 region: CASSLGTGANPDSPLHF. Written as DNA, the CDR3 is TGTGCCAGCAGCCTCGGGACAGGGGCGAACCCTGATTCACCCCTCCACTTT.

The rearrangement uses TRBV4-1 and TRBJ1-2; possibly TRBD1 for D (5 bases). CDR1 and CDR2 from the germline V gene are MGHRA and YSYEKL. The CDR3 sequence is 16 residues long. The ends were cut back, 4 bases at V and 5 bases at J, with 20 bases in the middle. The CDR3 coding sequence is TGCGCCAGCAGCCCCACCGGGACGGAGGGCCGGTATGGCTACACCTTC. Translating it yields CASSPTGTEGRYGYTF.

The gene calls are TRBV2 and TRBJ1-1; TRBD1 matches at 9 bases. V was clipped by 10 bases and J by 6 bases; unmatched bases: 6. Germline V gives CDR1 SNHLY, CDR2 FYNNEI. The CDR3 runs 12 residues. CDR3 in amino acids: CATKGTGSEAFF. DNA for the CDR3: TGTGCCACCAAGGGGACAGGGTCTGAAGCTTTCTTT.

The chain employs TRBV6-5 and TRBJ1-4, with 7 nucleotides matching TRBD1. V shed 6 bases and J 15 bases; nucleotides not matched to a gene: 7. Germline loops: CDR1 MNHEY, CDR2 SVGAGI. There are 11 residues in the CDR3. The chain's CDR3 is CASSPGTVVFF. The CDR3 region has the DNA TGTGCCAGCAGCCCAGGGACAGTTGTGTTTTTT.

This clone came up a few times. This chain joins TRBV27 and TRBJ1-2; 7 nucleotides agree with TRBD1. The V segment lost 6 bases and the J segment 5 bases; nucleotides outside the gene matches: 15. CDR1 is MNHEY and CDR2 is SMNVEV in the germline V gene (reference sequence). The CDR3 runs to 16 residues. The CDR3 spells CASSRAGTEKKYGYTF. The CDR3 DNA reads TGTGCCAGCAGCCGCGCCGGGACAGAAAAAAAATATGGCTACACCTTC.

The rearrangement links TRBV6-2 or TRBV6-3 to TRBJ2-1; a possible D gene is TRBD2 (5 bases). With 3 bases removed from V and 9 bases from J, the gap between germline ends came to 12 bases. Germline V lookup: CDR1 MNHEY, CDR2 SVGEGT. This CDR3 has 13 amino acids. In DNA, the CDR3 is TGTGCCAGCAGTTATACGACGGGAACTGAGCAGTTCTTC. This codes for CASSYTTGTEQFF.

This chain uses TRBV7-2 with TRBJ2-7; D unclear. Trimming stripped 4 bases from V and 7 bases from J, with 14 bases between. The CDR3 covers 13 residues. From germline, CDR1 is SGHTA and CDR2 FQGNSA. CDR3 DNA sequence: TGTGCCAGCAGCTATATAAACCCAACAGAGCAGTACTTC. Translating it yields CASSYINPTEQYF.

The V and J genes are TRBV5-1 and TRBJ1-2, with a tentative D call TRBD1 (6 bases). Germline V gene lookup returns CDR1 SGHRS and CDR2 YFSETQ. The germline V and J ends were trimmed by 5 bases and 5 bases, with 25 bases remaining between them. The CDR3 is 17 residues long. In DNA form, the CDR3 reads TGCGCCAGCAGTACCGGGCAGGGGAAAAAGGCAAGTTATGGCTACACCTTC. Residues: CASSTGQGKKASYGYTF.

The chain uses TRBV27 and TRBJ1-5, with 8 bases aligning to TRBD1. CDR1 and CDR2 (germline): MNHEY, SMNVEV (reference sequence). V gave up 5 bases and J gave up 9 bases; unmatched junction bases: 6. This CDR3 spans 13 amino acids. The CDR3 loop reads CASSTGGWAPQHF. The CDR3 DNA follows: TGTGCCAGCAGTACAGGGGGGTGGGCGCCCCAGCATTTT.

V gene TRBV15 combines with J gene TRBJ1-5; the D is unclear. V gave up 4 bases and J gave up 3 bases, with 10 bases separating them. Germline lookup yields CDR1 LNHNV and CDR2 YYDKDF (reference sequence). This CDR3 is built from 14 residues. The CDR3 region is CATSNGVNNQPQHF. CDR3 nucleotides: TGTGCCACCAGCAATGGAGTAAACAATCAGCCCCAGCATTTT.

In its sample, this clone was seen once. The chain couples TRBV6-6 to TRBJ1-5, with D possibly TRBD1 on 6 matching bases. Trimming removed 6 bases at V and 5 bases at J, with 8 bases between. The CDR3 spans 12 residues. Germline-derived CDR1 and CDR2 are MNHNY and SVGAGI (reference sequence). CDR3 amino acids: CASSDRYQPQHF. CDR3 bases: TGTGCCAGCAGCGACAGGTATCAGCCCCAGCATTTT.